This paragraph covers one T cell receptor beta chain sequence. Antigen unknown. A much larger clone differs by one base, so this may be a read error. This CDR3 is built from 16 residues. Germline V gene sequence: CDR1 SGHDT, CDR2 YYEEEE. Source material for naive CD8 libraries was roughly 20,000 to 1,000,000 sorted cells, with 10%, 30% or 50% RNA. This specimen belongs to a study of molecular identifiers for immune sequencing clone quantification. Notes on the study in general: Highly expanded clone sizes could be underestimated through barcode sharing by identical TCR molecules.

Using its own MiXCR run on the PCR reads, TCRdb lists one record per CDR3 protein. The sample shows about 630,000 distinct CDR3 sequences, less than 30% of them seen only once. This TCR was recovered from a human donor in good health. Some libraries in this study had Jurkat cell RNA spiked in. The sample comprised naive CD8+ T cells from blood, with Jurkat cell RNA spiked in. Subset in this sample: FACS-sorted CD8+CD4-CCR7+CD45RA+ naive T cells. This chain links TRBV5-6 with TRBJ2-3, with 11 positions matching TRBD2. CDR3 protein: CASSWRLAGLPDTRYF. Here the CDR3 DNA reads TGTGCCAGCAGCTGGCGACTAGCGGGACTTCCAGATACGCGGTATTTT.